This paragraph reports one T cell receptor (beta chain). Its antigen is not identified. The CDR3 sequence is 15 residues long. CDR1 and CDR2 from the germline V gene are SGHRS and YFSETQ. V gave up 4 bases and J gave up 0 bases; unmatched junction bases: 4. Sequenced by immunoSEQ multiplex PCR; TCRdb stores in-frame clones only, minus some. The sample lists around 25,000 clones; approximately 86% were seen once. The data were obtained in a study of T cells in localized non-small cell lung cancer. Study findings and constraints: It was uninvolved adjacent lung that showed the highest T cell clonality, exceeding tumor. Median detection of top 100 tumor clones in adjacent lung was under 75 clones. Multi-region tumor sequencing was not done, so intratumor heterogeneity could not be excluded. Higher blood T cell density tracked longer overall survival.

Specimen: peripheral blood, collected before any cancer treatment. The chain recombines TRBV5-1 with TRBJ1-5, with 7 bases that match TRBD1. The receptor was derived from a female donor over 55 with stage I lung adenocarcinoma. CDR3 protein: CASSRGTDSNQPQHF. The CDR3 region has the DNA TGCGCCAGCAGCCGAGGGACAGATAGCAATCAGCCCCAGCATTTT.